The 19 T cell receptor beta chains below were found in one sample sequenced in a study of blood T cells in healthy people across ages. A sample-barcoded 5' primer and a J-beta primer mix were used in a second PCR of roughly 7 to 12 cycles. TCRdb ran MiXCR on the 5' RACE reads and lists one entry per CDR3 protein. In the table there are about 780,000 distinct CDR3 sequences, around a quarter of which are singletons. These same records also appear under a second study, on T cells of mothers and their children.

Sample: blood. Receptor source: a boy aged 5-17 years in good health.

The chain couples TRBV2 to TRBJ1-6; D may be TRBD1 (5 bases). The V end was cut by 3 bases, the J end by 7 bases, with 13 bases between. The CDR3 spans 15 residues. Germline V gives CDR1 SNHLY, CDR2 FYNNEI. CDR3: CASSDRVGENSPLHF. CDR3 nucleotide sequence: TGTGCCAGCAGTGATCGGGTGGGGGAGAATTCACCCCTCCACTTT.

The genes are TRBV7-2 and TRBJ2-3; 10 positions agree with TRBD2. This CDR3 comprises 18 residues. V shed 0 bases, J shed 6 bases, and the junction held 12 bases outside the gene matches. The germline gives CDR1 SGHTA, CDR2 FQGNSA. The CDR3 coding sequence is TGTGCCAGCAGCTTAGCTGGTTGGAGCGGGGGGGCCATGGATACGCAGTATTTT. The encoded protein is CASSLAGWSGGAMDTQYF. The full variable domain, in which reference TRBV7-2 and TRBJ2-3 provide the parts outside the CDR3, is GAGVSQSPSNKVTEKGKDVELRCDPISGHTALYWYRQSLGQGLEFLIYFQGNSAPDKSGLPSDRFSAERTGGSVSTLTIQRTQQEDSAVYLCASSLAGWSGGAMDTQYFGPGTRLTVL.

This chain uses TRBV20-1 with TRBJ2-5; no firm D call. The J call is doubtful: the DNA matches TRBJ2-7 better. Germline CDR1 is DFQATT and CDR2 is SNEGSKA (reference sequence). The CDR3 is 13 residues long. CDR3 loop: CSARGRTTYEQYF. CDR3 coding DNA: TGCAGTGCTAGAGGCCGGACCACCTACGAGCAGTACTTC.

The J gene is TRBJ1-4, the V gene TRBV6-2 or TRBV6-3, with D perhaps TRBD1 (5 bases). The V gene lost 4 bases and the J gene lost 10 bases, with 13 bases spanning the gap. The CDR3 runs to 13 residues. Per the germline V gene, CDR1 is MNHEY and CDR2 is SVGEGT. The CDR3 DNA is TGTGCCAGCAGTTCAGGGTTCGGTGGAAAACTGTTTTTT. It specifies CASSSGFGGKLFF.

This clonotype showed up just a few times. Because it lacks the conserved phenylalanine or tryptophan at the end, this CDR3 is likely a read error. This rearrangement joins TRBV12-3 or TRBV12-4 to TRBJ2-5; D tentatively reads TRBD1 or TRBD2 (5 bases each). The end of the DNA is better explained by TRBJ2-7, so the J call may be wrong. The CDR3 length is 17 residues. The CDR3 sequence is CASSLGANLGGTYEQYL. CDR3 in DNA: TGTGCCAGCAGTTTGGGAGCGAACCTTGGGGGAACCTACGAGCAGTACCTC.

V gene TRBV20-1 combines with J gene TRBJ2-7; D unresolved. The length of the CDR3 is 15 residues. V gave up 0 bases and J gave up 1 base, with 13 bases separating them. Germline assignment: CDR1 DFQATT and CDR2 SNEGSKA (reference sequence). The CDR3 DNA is TGCAGTGCTAGAGATCAGCCTTGGAGATCCTACGAGCAGTACTTC. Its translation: CSARDQPWRSYEQYF.

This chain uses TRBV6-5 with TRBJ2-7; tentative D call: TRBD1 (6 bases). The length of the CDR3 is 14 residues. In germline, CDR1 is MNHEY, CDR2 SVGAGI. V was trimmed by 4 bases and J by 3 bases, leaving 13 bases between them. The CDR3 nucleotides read TGTGCCAGCAGTTTCGACAGGAAGGGCTACGAGCAGTACTTC. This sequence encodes CASSFDRKGYEQYF.

The CDR3 DNA follows: TGCGCCACCAACAGGGGAAGTGGGAACACTGAAGCTTTCTTT. It is translated as CATNRGSGNTEAFF. The rearrangement links TRBV5-1 to TRBJ1-1; 7 nucleotides line up with TRBD1. J lost 1 base, V lost 9 bases, and 9 bases had no gene match. Germline V gives CDR1 SGHRS, CDR2 YFSETQ. This CDR3 has 14 residues.

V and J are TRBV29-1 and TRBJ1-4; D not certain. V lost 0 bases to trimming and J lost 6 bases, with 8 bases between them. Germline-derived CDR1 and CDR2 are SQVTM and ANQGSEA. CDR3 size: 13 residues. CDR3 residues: CSVEDGTYEKLFF. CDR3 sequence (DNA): TGCAGCGTTGAAGATGGAACGTATGAAAAACTGTTTTTT.

The CDR3 sequence: CSASGGGNYGYTF. As DNA, the CDR3 is TGCAGCGCCTCGGGTGGGGGTAACTATGGCTACACCTTC. V is TRBV29-1 and J is TRBJ1-2; a weak D match, TRBD1 (5 bases). From germline, CDR1 is SQVTM and CDR2 ANQGSEA. The CDR3 runs to 13 residues. Trimming cost V 7 bases and J 1 base, with 13 bases left between them.

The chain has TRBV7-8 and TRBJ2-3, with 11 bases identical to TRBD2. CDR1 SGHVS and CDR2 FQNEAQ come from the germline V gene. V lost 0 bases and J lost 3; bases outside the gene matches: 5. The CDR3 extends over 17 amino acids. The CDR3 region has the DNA TGTGCCAGCAGCTTAGCTTCCGGGACTAGCGGTACAGATACGCAGTATTTT. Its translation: CASSLASGTSGTDTQYF.

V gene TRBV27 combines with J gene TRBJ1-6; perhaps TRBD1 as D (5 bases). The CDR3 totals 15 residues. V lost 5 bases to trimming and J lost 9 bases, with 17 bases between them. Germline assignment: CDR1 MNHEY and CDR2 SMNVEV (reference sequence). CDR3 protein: CASSPYSGYGSPLHF. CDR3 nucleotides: TGTGCCAGCAGTCCCTATTCAGGGTACGGTTCACCCCTCCACTTT.

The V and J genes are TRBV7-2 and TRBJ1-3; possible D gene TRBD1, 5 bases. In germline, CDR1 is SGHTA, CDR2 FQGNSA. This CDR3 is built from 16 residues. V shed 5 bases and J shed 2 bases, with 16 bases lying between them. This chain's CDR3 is CASSPEWGKTGNTIYF. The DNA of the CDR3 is TGTGCCAGCAGCCCGGAATGGGGGAAGACTGGAAACACCATATATTTT. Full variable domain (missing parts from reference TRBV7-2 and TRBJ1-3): GAGVSQSPSNKVTEKGKDVELRCDPISGHTALYWYRQSLGQGLEFLIYFQGNSAPDKSGLPSDRFSAERTGGSVSTLTIQRTQQEDSAVYLCASSPEWGKTGNTIYFGEGSWLTVV.

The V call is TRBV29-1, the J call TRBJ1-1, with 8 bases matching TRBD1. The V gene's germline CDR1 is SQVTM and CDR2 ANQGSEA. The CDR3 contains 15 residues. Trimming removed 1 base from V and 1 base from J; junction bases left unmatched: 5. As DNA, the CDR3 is TGCAGCGTTGAAGGCAGGGGGCTCGGGAACACTGAAGCTTTCTTT. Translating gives CSVEGRGLGNTEAFF.

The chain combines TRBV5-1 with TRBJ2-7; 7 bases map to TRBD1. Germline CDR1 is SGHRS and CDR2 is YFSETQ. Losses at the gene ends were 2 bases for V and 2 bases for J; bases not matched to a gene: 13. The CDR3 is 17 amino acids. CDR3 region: CASSLSPTGTAPYEQYF. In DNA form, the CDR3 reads TGCGCCAGCAGCTTATCCCCAACCGGGACAGCCCCCTACGAGCAGTACTTC.

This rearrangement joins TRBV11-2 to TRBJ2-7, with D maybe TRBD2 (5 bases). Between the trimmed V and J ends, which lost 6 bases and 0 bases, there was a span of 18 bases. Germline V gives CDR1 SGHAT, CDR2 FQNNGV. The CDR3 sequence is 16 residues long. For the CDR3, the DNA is TGTGCCAGCAGACGGACTTACCATCGAAGCTCCTACGAGCAGTACTTC. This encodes CASRRTYHRSSYEQYF.

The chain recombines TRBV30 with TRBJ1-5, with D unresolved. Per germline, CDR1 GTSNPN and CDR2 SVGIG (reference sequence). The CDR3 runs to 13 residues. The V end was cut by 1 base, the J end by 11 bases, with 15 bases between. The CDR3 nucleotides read TGTGCCTGGAGTGGGGCGCCGTCGGTGGCCCAGCATTTT. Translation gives CAWSGAPSVAQHF.

CDR3 bases: TGTGCCAGCTCACCAAACCGGGCCTCAAATGAAAAACTGTTTTTT. Its protein is CASSPNRASNEKLFF. The genes are TRBV18 and TRBJ1-4; D remains unclear. The CDR3 loop spans 15 amino acids. The germline V gene encodes CDR1 KGHSH and CDR2 LQKENI. V lost 2 bases and J lost 5, with 12 bases in between.

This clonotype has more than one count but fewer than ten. CDR3 nucleotides: TGTGCCAGCAGCTCTAGAGCAGGGCGGAGCACAGATACGCAGTATTTT. Its protein product is CASSSRAGRSTDTQYF. This chain links TRBV11-2 with TRBJ2-3; possible D gene TRBD1, 5 bases. From germline, CDR1 is SGHAT and CDR2 FQNNGV. V was shortened by 4 bases and J by 0 bases, with 14 bases between the two germline ends. The CDR3 is 16 amino acids.